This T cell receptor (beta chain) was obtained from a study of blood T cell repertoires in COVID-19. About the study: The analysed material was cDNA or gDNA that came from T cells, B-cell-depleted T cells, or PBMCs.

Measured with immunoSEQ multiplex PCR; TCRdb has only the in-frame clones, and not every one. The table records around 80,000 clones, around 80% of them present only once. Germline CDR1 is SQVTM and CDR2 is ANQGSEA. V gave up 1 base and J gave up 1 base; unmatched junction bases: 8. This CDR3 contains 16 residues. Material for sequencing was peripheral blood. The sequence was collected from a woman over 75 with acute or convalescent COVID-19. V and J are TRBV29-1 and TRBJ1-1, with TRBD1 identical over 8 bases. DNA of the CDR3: TGCAGCGTTGAAGGGAGGACAGGGATACCGAACACTGAAGCTTTCTTT. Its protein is CSVEGRTGIPNTEAFF.